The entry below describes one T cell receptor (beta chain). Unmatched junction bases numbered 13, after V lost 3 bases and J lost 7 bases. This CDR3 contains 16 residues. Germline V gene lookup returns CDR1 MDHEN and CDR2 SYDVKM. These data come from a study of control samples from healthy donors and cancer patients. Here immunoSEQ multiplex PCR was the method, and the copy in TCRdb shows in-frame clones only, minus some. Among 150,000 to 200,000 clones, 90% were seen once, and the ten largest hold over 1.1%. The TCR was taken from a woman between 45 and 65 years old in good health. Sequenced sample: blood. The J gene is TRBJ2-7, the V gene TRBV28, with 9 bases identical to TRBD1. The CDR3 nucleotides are TGTGCCAGCAGTTTGGGGGGACAGGGCTATTTACGAGAGCAGTACTTC. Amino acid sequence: CASSLGGQGYLREQYF. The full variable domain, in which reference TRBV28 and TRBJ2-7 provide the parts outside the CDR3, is DVKVTQSSRYLVKRTGEKVFLECVQDMDHENMFWYRQDPGLGLRLIYFSYDVKMKEKGDIPEGYSVSREKKERFSLILESASTNQTSMYLCASSLGGQGYLREQYFGPGTRLTVT.